A single sample gave rise to the 30 T cell receptor beta chains below, sequenced in a study of OX40 agonist ivuxolimab in advanced cancers. Here immunoSEQ multiplex PCR was the method, and the copy in TCRdb shows in-frame clones only, minus some. The sample has over 15,000 clones, 70% to 90% seen once. The input for sequencing was CD4+ or CD8+ T cells sorted from blood, taken in a trial of the OX40 agonist ivuxolimab. Receptors were obtained from an adult with an advanced solid tumor such as melanoma, head and neck, liver or kidney cancer.

CDR3 in amino acids: CASSPSYQGGHGYTF. The CDR3 nucleotides read TGTGCCAGCTCACCTTCTTACCAGGGAGGACATGGCTACACCTTC. The chain links TRBV18 to TRBJ1-2; TRBD1 is a possible D gene (5 bases). The CDR3 extends over 15 amino acids. Germline CDR1 KGHSH, CDR2 LQKENI. The V end was cut by 3 bases, the J end by 6 bases, with 17 bases between. Complete variable domain (other parts from reference TRBV18 and TRBJ1-2): NAGVMQNPRHLVRRRGQEARLRCSPMKGHSHVYWYRQLPEEGLKFMVYLQKENIIDESGMPKERFSAEFPKEGPSILRIQQVVRGDSAAYFCASSPSYQGGHGYTFGSGTRLTVV.

The chain couples TRBV6-4 to TRBJ1-4; D call uncertain. Germline CDR1 MRHNA, CDR2 SNTAGT. With 2 bases removed from V and 8 bases from J, the gap between germline ends came to 24 bases. The CDR3 spans 18 residues. Written as DNA, the CDR3 is TGTGCCAGCAGTGACCGAGCCCCAAGACGGGTAGAAGGGGAAAAACTGTTTTTT. As protein: CASSDRAPRRVEGEKLFF.

Remarks on this clone: Lacking the conserved final phenylalanine or tryptophan, this CDR3 likely reflects a read error. The CDR3 here is CASSADLNSPLHS. For the CDR3, the DNA is TGTGCCAGCAGCGCCGACCTTAATTCACCCCTCCACTCT. The chain couples TRBV9 to TRBJ1-6; D uncertain. From germline, CDR1 is SGDLS and CDR2 YYNGEE. The CDR3 is 13 amino acids. Trimming shortened V by 3 bases and J by 6 bases, and 7 bases separated the two germline ends.

This clone has more than one count but fewer than ten. The chain combines TRBV29-1 with TRBJ2-5; D may be TRBD1 (5 bases). The V gene lost 7 bases and the J gene lost 2 bases, with 8 bases spanning the gap. In germline, CDR1 is SQVTM, CDR2 ANQGSEA. There are 11 residues in the CDR3. The CDR3 loop reads CSGRQQETQYF. For the CDR3, the DNA is TGCAGCGGCCGACAGCAAGAGACCCAGTACTTC.

The chain joins TRBV5-4 to TRBJ2-2, with D perhaps TRBD2 (6 bases). Deletions cut 4 bases from V and 3 bases from J, with 16 bases between. The CDR3 extends over 16 amino acids. CDR1 and CDR2 (germline): SGHNT, YYREEE (reference sequence). CDR3 amino acids: CASSPKRDSYTGELFF. The CDR3 DNA reads TGTGCCAGCAGCCCGAAACGGGACTCTTACACCGGGGAGCTGTTTTTT.

This chain joins TRBV29-1 and TRBJ1-5; D gene uncertain. Germline CDR1 reads SQVTM; CDR2 reads ANQGSEA. Trimming took off 1 base at V and 6 bases at J, with 10 bases between the two ends. The CDR3 extends over 13 amino acids. CDR3 residues: CSVEVGFGQPQHF. The CDR3 region has the DNA TGCAGCGTTGAAGTAGGTTTCGGTCAGCCCCAGCATTTT.

The rearrangement joins TRBV6-1 to TRBJ1-2, with D perhaps TRBD1 (5 bases). V was shortened by 2 bases and J by 4 bases, with 11 bases between the two germline ends. Germline lookup yields CDR1 MNHNS and CDR2 SASEGT. The CDR3 runs to 14 residues. CDR3 DNA sequence: TGTGCCAGCAGTGAATTCGGGGGAGGCTATGGCTACACCTTC. Its translation is CASSEFGGGYGYTF.

The chain is built from TRBV4-1 and TRBJ1-1; D unclear. V lost 4 bases to trimming and J lost 8 bases, with 20 bases between them. Germline CDR1 MGHRA, CDR2 YSYEKL. This CDR3 contains 15 residues. In DNA form, the CDR3 reads TGCGCCAGCAGCCCCATCGTCCGTTTGGGCCCCGAAGCTTTCTTT. Translated, it gives CASSPIVRLGPEAFF.

The chain is built from TRBV21-1 and TRBJ2-7; TRBD1, the table's D call, was not compared with the DNA. TRBV21-1 is a known pseudogene. The CDR3 is 15 amino acids. The CDR3 loop is CASSKTNRFSYEQYF. Here the CDR3 DNA reads TGTGCCAGCAGCAAAACGAACAGGTTCTCCTACGAGCAGTACTTC.

This chain connects TRBV19 to TRBJ1-1; TRBD1 matches 7 bases. Germline values: CDR1 LNHDA, CDR2 SQIVND (reference sequence). The ends lost 8 bases at V and 1 base at J; junction bases unmatched: 7. This CDR3 spans 14 amino acids. CDR3 sequence reads: CASAETGKNTEAFF. CDR3 sequence (DNA): TGTGCCAGTGCCGAGACAGGGAAGAACACTGAAGCTTTCTTT.

The chain links TRBV7-8 to TRBJ2-3, with 7 nucleotides matching TRBD2. Germline CDR1 and CDR2: SGHVS and FQNEAQ. The V segment lost 3 bases and the J segment 8 bases; nucleotides outside the gene matches: 11. There are 15 residues in the CDR3. In DNA, the CDR3 is TGTGCCAGCAGCTTCGGGGAGGGCCGTAAAGCTACGCAGTATTTT. Amino acid sequence: CASSFGEGRKATQYF. Together with reference TRBV7-8 and TRBJ2-3, the CDR3 gives the full variable domain: GAGVSQSPRYKVAKRGQDVALRCDPISGHVSLFWYQQALGQGPEFLTYFQNEAQLDKSGLPSDRFFAERPEGSVSTLKIQRTQQEDSAVYLCASSFGEGRKATQYFGPGTRLTVL.

V is TRBV9 and J is TRBJ1-3; D remains unclear. The CDR3 sequence is 14 residues long. Per germline, CDR1 SGDLS and CDR2 YYNGEE. The V gene lost 0 bases and the J gene lost 0 bases, with 4 bases spanning the gap. The CDR3 DNA reads as TGTGCCAGCAGCGTAGAAAGCTCTGGAAACACCATATATTTT. Residues: CASSVESSGNTIYF.

This clone was observed once. The chain uses TRBV20-1 and TRBJ2-1; D might be TRBD2 (5 bases). Germline loops: CDR1 DFQATT, CDR2 SNEGSKA (reference sequence). V lost 6 bases and J lost 12, with 12 bases in between. This CDR3 is built from 10 residues. The CDR3 reads CSALEAGQFF. CDR3 nucleotides: TGCAGTGCCCTTGAGGCGGGGCAGTTCTTC.

This clone was observed a handful of times. The rearrangement links TRBV5-1 to TRBJ2-2; 10 nucleotides agree with TRBD2. With V trimmed by 1 base and J by 1 base, 1 base remained unmatched. The CDR3 has 16 residues. Germline values: CDR1 SGHRS, CDR2 YFSETQ. The CDR3 DNA reads as TGCGCCAGCAGCTTGATAGCGGGGGGGAACACCGGGGAGCTGTTTTTT. Amino acid sequence: CASSLIAGGNTGELFF.

The chain couples TRBV5-6 to TRBJ1-6; D is unclear. V lost 0 bases to trimming and J lost 8 bases, with 12 bases between them. Germline CDR1 reads SGHDT; CDR2 reads YYEEEE. This CDR3 contains 15 residues. The CDR3 protein is CASSLGPSVDSPLHF. DNA of the CDR3: TGTGCCAGCAGCTTGGGACCCAGCGTGGATTCACCCCTCCACTTT.

The V gene is TRBV5-1, the J gene TRBJ2-2; 12 bases are shared with TRBD2. The length of the CDR3 is 18 residues. The germline V gene has CDR1 SGHRS and CDR2 YFSETQ. The junction had 13 bases not matched to a gene; V was cut back by 3 bases and J by 7 bases. The chain's CDR3 is CASSYSPLAGGPGGELFF. DNA of the CDR3: TGCGCCAGCAGCTACTCACCCCTAGCGGGAGGGCCCGGCGGGGAGCTGTTTTTT.

This chain joins TRBV18 and TRBJ2-3; the match to TRBD1 covers 7 bases. This CDR3 is 16 amino acids long. V shed 4 bases and J 2 bases; nucleotides not matched to a gene: 9. The germline V gene encodes CDR1 KGHSH and CDR2 LQKENI. This chain's CDR3 is CASSRSTGTNTDTQYF. CDR3 bases: TGTGCCAGCTCACGCTCGACAGGGACGAACACAGATACGCAGTATTTT.

The rearrangement joins TRBV6-6 to TRBJ1-5; D call uncertain. The CDR3 consists of 13 residues. Germline values: CDR1 MNHNY, CDR2 SVGAGI (reference sequence). Trimming removed 6 bases from V and 0 bases from J, with 6 bases in between. The CDR3 coding sequence is TGTGCCAGCAGAGGCTATAGCAATCAGCCCCAGCATTTT. Its protein product is CASRGYSNQPQHF.

V usage is TRBV7-2 and J usage is TRBJ2-5, with D perhaps matching TRBD2 (5 bases). This CDR3 comprises 13 residues. V lost 3 bases and J 5 bases, leaving 10 bases between the germline ends. The germline CDR1 and CDR2 sequences are SGHTA and FQGNSA. The CDR3, as DNA: TGTGCCAGCAGCTTTGCCGGCGGGGAGACCCAGTACTTC. The encoded protein is CASSFAGGETQYF.

The chain links TRBV5-6 to TRBJ2-5; D gene unclear. V lost 4 bases, J lost 2 bases, and 12 bases lay in between. Germline V CDR1 and CDR2: SGHDT, YYEEEE. The CDR3 contains 14 residues. For the CDR3, the DNA is TGTGCCAGCAGCCCCGTTGGCAGACAAGAGACCCAGTACTTC. Translated, it gives CASSPVGRQETQYF. Supplemented by reference TRBV5-6 and TRBJ2-5, the full variable domain reads DAGVTQSPTHLIKTRGQQVTLRCSPKSGHDTVSWYQQALGQGPQFIFQYYEEEERQRGNFPDRFSGHQFPNYSSELNVNALLLGDSALYLCASSPVGRQETQYFGPGTRLLVL.

The chain is built from TRBV11-2 and TRBJ1-2; D gene ambiguous. V was cut by 5 bases and J by 4 bases, with 14 bases left in between. The CDR3 runs 14 residues. In germline, CDR1 is SGHAT, CDR2 FQNNGV. For the CDR3, the DNA is TGTGCCAGCAGCCCTAGGTCGCACAGCTATGGCTACACCTTC. It is translated as CASSPRSHSYGYTF.

This sequence joins TRBV25-1 and TRBJ1-1; no clear D gene. V shed 5 bases and J shed 4 bases, with 14 bases lying between them. CDR3 length: 14 amino acids. CDR1 MGHDK and CDR2 SYGVNS come from the germline V gene. DNA of the CDR3: TGTGCCAGCAGTTCCACCCCGTGGGCCACTGAAGCTTTCTTT. Translating it yields CASSSTPWATEAFF.

The V gene is TRBV2, the J gene TRBJ2-3; a possible D gene is TRBD2 (6 bases). Germline loops: CDR1 SNHLY, CDR2 FYNNEI. Trimming removed 3 bases at V and 2 bases at J, with 9 bases between. The CDR3 has 14 residues. CDR3 protein: CASSDGGNTDTQYF. In nucleotides, the CDR3 is TGTGCCAGCAGTGATGGGGGGAACACAGATACGCAGTATTTT. The variable domain in full, completed from reference TRBV2 and TRBJ2-3, reads EPEVTQTPSHQVTQMGQEVILRCVPISNHLYFYWYRQILGQKVEFLVSFYNNEISEKSEIFDDQFSVERPDGSNFTLKIRSTKLEDSAMYFCASSDGGNTDTQYFGPGTRLTVL.

The chain joins TRBV9 to TRBJ1-6; no clear D gene. The CDR3 is 14 amino acids. The V end lost 0 bases, the J end lost 6 bases, and 7 bases lay between the germline ends. Per the germline V gene, CDR1 is SGDLS and CDR2 is YYNGEE. For the CDR3, the DNA is TGTGCCAGCAGCGTAGGCGGTGGTAATTCACCCCTCCACTTT. Translating gives CASSVGGGNSPLHF.

This clone was seen just once. The genes are TRBV6-5 and TRBJ2-7; no definite D call. Trimming took off 8 bases at V and 2 bases at J, with 7 bases between the two ends. Germline CDR1 is MNHEY and CDR2 is SVGAGI. This CDR3 has 11 amino acids. CDR3 sequence: CASQGTYEQYF. The CDR3 DNA is TGTGCCAGCCAAGGTACCTACGAGCAGTACTTC.

The gene calls are TRBV9 and TRBJ2-3; D call uncertain. CDR1 is SGDLS and CDR2 is YYNGEE in the germline V gene. Trimming took 3 bases from V and 0 from J, leaving 5 bases between them. The length of the CDR3 is 13 residues. This CDR3 is CASSGTSTDTQYF. In DNA form, the CDR3 reads TGTGCCAGCAGCGGTACTAGCACAGATACGCAGTATTTT.

V gene TRBV7-3 combines with J gene TRBJ2-1; 11 bases map to TRBD2. The CDR3 sequence is 17 residues long. Unmatched junction bases numbered 10, after V lost 2 bases and J lost 7 bases. Per the germline V gene, CDR1 is SGHTA and CDR2 is FQGTGA. The CDR3: CASSLESLAGGWNEQFF. CDR3 DNA sequence: TGTGCCAGCAGCTTAGAATCCCTAGCGGGGGGCTGGAATGAGCAGTTCTTC.

The chain has TRBV21-1 and TRBJ2-2; the table calls TRBD2, which could not be checked here. TRBV21-1 is an annotated pseudogene. The length of the CDR3 is 20 residues. CDR3 region: CASSKRRHNSGGAIVGELFF. CDR3 in DNA: TGTGCCAGCAGCAAACGTCGACATAATAGCGGGGGGGCGATCGTAGGGGAGCTGTTTTTT.

This clone was seen only once. The V and J genes are TRBV5-1 and TRBJ2-7, with D perhaps matching TRBD2 (7 bases). V was shortened by 4 bases and J by 6 bases, with 20 bases between the two germline ends. The CDR3 covers 15 residues. CDR1 and CDR2 from the germline V gene are SGHRS and YFSETQ. DNA of the CDR3: TGCGCCAGCAGCCAAGGGGGGGCAGCGGCCGCCGAGCAGTACTTC. Protein product: CASSQGGAAAAEQYF.

This clone was recorded once. The chain employs TRBV29-1 and TRBJ1-1; possibly TRBD1 for D (5 bases). Looked up from germline, CDR1 is SQVTM and CDR2 is ANQGSEA. V lost 7 bases and J 4 bases, leaving 16 bases between the germline ends. The CDR3 length is 13 residues. DNA for the CDR3: TGCAGCGCTCACCGGGGCTCGAGCACTGAAGCTTTCTTT. Its protein product is CSAHRGSSTEAFF. Supplemented by reference TRBV29-1 and TRBJ1-1, the full variable domain reads SAVISQKPSRDICQRGTSLTIQCQVDSQVTMMFWYRQQPGQSLTLIATANQGSEATYESGFVIDKFPISRPNLTFSTLTVSNMSPEDSSIYLCSAHRGSSTEAFFGQGTRLTVV.